This TCR beta chain was sequenced in a study of tumor-infiltrating lymphocytes in localized non-small cell lung cancer. Regarding the study as a whole: TCRbeta sequencing showed higher T cell infiltration in tumors than uninvolved lung. No link was found between tumor T-cell fraction and recurrence-free survival.

The CDR3 consists of 14 residues. Germline CDR1 reads SGHNT; CDR2 reads YYREEE (reference sequence). V dropped 3 bases and J dropped 2 bases, with 11 bases sitting between them. About this clone: The antigen is unknown.

TCRdb's copy holds only in-frame clones and misses some; the assay was immunoSEQ multiplex PCR. This table has about 6,400 clones, approximately 71% appearing once. The rearrangement joins TRBV5-4 to TRBJ1-2; possible D gene TRBD1, 6 bases. Sequencing was done on a sample of lung tumor tissue. This receptor was obtained from a human donor with non-small cell lung cancer. CDR3 sequence: CASSWEGGNYGYTF. The CDR3 DNA reads as TGTGCCAGCAGCTGGGAAGGGGGAAACTATGGCTACACCTTC.